The present entry profiles one T cell receptor (beta chain) with its context. Germline CDR1 is MDHEN and CDR2 is SYDVKM. The CDR3 spans 14 residues. J lost 4 bases, V lost 2 bases, and 2 bases had no gene match. This record comes from a study of shared clonotypes between healthy human individuals. Study context: CD4 naive cells filled three plates per donor, CD4 memory three, CD8 naive two and CD8 memory one.

The run depth of the assay was deep. Generated by immunoSEQ multiplex PCR, the TCRdb table keeps only in-frame clones and is missing some. The data contain roughly 1,000,000 clones, 78% of them singletons. The sequenced material came from memory CD4+ T cells from PBMCs. Specified subset: CD45RA-negative fraction. The receptor's source is a young man in good health. Some clones in this sample may be carry-over from other donors' samples. V is TRBV28 and J is TRBJ2-1; TRBD2 matches at 7 bases. The CDR3 is CASSLSGTYNEQFF. For the CDR3, the DNA is TGTGCCAGCAGTTTAAGCGGGACGTACAATGAGCAGTTCTTC.